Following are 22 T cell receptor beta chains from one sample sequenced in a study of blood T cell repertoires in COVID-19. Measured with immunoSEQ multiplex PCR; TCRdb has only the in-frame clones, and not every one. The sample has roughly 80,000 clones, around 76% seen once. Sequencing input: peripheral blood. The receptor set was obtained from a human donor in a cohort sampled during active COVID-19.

CDR3 DNA sequence: TGTGCCAGCAGTATTCGGACAGGGATCAGCGAGCAGTACGTC. Its protein product is CASSIRTGISEQYV. This chain connects TRBV6-2 or TRBV6-3 to TRBJ2-7; 8 nucleotides align to TRBD1. The CDR3 is 14 residues long. From germline, CDR1 is MNHEY and CDR2 SVGEGT. Trimming took 5 bases from V and 6 from J; bases not matched to a gene: 9.

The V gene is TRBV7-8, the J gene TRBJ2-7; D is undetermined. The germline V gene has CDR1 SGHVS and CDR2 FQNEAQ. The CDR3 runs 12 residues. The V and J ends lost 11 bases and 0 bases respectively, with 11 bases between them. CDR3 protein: CARRRGSYEQYV. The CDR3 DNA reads TGTGCCCGCCGGAGAGGCTCCTACGAGCAGTACGTC.

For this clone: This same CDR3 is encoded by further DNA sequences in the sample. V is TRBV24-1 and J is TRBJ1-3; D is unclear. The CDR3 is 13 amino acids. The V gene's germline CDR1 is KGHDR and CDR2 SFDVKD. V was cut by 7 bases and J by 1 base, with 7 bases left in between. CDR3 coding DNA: TGTGCCACCAGCGATCTTTCTGGAAACACCATATATTTT. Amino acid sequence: CATSDLSGNTIYF.

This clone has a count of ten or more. DNA for the CDR3: TGTGCCAGCAGTACTAGCGGACTCACCGGGGAGCTGTTTTTT. Translating gives CASSTSGLTGELFF. The chain employs TRBV27 and TRBJ2-2, with 8 bases lining up with TRBD2. The CDR3 spans 14 residues. Trimming took 5 bases from V and 4 from J; bases not matched to a gene: 3. The germline CDR1 and CDR2 sequences are MNHEY and SMNVEV (reference sequence).

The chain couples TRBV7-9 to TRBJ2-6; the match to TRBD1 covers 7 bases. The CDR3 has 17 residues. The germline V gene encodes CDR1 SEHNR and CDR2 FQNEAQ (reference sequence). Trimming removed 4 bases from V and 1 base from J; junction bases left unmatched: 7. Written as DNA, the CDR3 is TGTGCCAGCAGCTCCGGGACAGCTTTTTCTGGGGCCAACGTCCTGACTTTC. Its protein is CASSSGTAFSGANVLTF.

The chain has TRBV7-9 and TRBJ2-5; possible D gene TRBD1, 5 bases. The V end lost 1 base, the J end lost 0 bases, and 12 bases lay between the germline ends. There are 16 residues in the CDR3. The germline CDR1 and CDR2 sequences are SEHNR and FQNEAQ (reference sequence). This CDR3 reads CASSLVGAEYQETQYF. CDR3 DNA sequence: TGTGCCAGCAGCTTAGTAGGGGCTGAGTACCAAGAGACCCAGTACTTC.

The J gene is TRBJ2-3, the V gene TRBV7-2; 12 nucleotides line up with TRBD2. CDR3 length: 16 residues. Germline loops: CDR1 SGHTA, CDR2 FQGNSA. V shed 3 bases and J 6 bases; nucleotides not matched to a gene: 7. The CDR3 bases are TGTGCCAGCAGCTTGTGGTCGGGGACTAGCGGGGATACGCAGTATTTT. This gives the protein CASSLWSGTSGDTQYF.

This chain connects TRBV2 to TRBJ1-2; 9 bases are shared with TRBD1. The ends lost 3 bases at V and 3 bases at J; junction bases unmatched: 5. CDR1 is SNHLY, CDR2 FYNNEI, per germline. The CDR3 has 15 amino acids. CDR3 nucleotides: TGTGCCAGCAGTGATGCACAGGGGGCGGACTATGGCTACACCTTC. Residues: CASSDAQGADYGYTF. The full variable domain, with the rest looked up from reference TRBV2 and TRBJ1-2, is EPEVTQTPSHQVTQMGQEVILRCVPISNHLYFYWYRQILGQKVEFLVSFYNNEISEKSEIFDDQFSVERPDGSNFTLKIRSTKLEDSAMYFCASSDAQGADYGYTFGSGTRLTVV.

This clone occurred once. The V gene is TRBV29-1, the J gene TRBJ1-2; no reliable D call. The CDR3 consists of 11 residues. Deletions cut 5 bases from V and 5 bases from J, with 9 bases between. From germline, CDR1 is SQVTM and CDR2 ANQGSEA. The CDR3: CSVPLGYGYTF. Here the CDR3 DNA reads TGCAGCGTTCCCCTAGGATATGGCTACACCTTC.

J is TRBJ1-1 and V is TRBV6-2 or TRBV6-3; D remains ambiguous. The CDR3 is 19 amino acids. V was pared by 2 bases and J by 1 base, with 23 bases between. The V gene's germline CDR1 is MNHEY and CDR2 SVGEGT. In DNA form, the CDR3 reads TGTGCCAGCAGTTACCCGACTATTCCGGACGGCGAACAGAACACTGAAGCTTTCTTT. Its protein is CASSYPTIPDGEQNTEAFF.

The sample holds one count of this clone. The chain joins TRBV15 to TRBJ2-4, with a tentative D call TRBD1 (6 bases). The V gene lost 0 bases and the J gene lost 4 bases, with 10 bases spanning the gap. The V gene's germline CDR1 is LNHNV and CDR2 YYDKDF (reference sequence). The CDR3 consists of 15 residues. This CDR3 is CATSRDGTGKNIQYF. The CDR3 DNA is TGTGCCACCAGCAGAGATGGCACAGGGAAAAACATTCAGTACTTC.

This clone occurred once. The CDR3 DNA sequence: TGTGCCAGCAGTTACTCAGGGGATGGCAATCAGCCCCAGCATTTT. It translates to CASSYSGDGNQPQHF. This chain uses TRBV6-2 or TRBV6-3 with TRBJ1-5; perhaps TRBD1 as D (5 bases). CDR3 length: 15 residues. V was pared by 0 bases and J by 2 bases, with 8 bases between. The V gene's germline CDR1 is MNHEY and CDR2 SVGEGT.

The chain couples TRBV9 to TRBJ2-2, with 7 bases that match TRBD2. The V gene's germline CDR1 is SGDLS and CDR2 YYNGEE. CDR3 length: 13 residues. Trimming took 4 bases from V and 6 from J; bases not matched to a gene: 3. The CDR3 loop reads CASSLTSAGELFF. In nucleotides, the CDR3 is TGTGCCAGCAGCTTAACTAGCGCCGGGGAGCTGTTTTTT.

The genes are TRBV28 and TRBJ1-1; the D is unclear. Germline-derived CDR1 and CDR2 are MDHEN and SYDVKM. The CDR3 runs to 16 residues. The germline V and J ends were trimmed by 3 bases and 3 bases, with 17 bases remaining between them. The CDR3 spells CASSLRGLGSDTEAFF. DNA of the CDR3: TGTGCCAGCAGTTTGAGAGGGCTTGGGTCGGACACTGAAGCTTTCTTT.

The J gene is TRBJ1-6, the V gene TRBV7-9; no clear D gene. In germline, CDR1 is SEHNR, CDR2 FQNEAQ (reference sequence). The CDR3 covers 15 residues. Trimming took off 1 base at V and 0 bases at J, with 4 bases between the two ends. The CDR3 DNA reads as TGTGCCAGCAGCTTAGGGAGCTCCTATAATTCACCCCTCCACTTT. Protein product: CASSLGSSYNSPLHF.

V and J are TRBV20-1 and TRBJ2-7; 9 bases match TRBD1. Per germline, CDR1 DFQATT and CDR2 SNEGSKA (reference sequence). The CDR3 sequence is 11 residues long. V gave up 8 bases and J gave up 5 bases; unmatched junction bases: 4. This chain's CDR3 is CSPGQGDEQYF. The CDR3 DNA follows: TGCAGTCCGGGACAGGGAGACGAGCAGTACTTC.

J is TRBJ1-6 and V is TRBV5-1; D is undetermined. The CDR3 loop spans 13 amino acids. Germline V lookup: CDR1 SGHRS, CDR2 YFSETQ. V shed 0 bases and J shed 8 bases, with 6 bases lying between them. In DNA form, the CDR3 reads TGCGCCAGCAGCTTGGATCGGTATTCACCCCTCCACTTT. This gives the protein CASSLDRYSPLHF.

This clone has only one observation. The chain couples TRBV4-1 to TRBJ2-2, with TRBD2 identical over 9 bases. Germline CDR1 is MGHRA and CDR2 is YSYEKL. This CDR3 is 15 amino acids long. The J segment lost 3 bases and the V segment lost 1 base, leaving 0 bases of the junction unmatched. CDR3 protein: CASSQGTSDTGELFF. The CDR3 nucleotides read TGCGCCAGCAGCCAAGGGACTAGCGACACCGGGGAGCTGTTTTTT.

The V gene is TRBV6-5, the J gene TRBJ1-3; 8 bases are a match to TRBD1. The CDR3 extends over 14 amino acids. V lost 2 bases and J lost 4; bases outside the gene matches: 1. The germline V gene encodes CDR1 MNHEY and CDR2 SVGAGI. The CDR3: CASSYGTGGNTIYF. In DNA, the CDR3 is TGTGCCAGCAGTTACGGGACAGGAGGAAACACCATATATTTT.

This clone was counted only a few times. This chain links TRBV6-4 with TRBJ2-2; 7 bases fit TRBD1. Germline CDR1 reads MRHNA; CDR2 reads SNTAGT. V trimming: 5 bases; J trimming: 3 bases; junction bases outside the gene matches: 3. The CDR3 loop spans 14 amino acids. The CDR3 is CASSLGTDTGELFF. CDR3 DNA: TGTGCCAGCAGTTTGGGGACAGACACCGGGGAGCTGTTTTTT.

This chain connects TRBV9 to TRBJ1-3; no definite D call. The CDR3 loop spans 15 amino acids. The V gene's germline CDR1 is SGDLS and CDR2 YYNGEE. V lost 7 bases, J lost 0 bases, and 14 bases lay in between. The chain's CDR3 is CASAEAGYSGNTIYF. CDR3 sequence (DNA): TGTGCCAGCGCCGAGGCGGGGTACTCTGGAAACACCATATATTTT. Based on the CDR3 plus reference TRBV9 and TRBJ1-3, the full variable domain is DSGVTQTPKHLITATGQRVTLRCSPRSGDLSVYWYQQSLDQGLQFLIQYYNGEERAKGNILERFSAQQFPDLHSELNLSSLELGDSALYFCASAEAGYSGNTIYFGEGSWLTVV.

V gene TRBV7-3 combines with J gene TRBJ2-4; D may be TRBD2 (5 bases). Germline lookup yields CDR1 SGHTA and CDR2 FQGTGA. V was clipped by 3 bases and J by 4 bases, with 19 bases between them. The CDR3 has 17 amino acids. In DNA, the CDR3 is TGTGCCAGCAGCTTGGGCGGCCCGGGGATCCTGAAAAACATTCAGTACTTC. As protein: CASSLGGPGILKNIQYF.